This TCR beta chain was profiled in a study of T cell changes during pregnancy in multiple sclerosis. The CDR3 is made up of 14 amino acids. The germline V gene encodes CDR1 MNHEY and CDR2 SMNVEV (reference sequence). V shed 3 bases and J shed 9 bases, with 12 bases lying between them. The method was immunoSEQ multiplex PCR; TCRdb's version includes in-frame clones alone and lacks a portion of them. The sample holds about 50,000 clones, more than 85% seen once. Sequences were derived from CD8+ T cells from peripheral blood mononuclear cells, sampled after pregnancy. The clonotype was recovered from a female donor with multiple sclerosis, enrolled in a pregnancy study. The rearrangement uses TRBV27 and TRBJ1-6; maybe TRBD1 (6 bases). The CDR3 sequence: CASSFVGRGSPLHF. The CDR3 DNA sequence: TGTGCCAGCAGTTTCGTCGGCAGGGGTTCACCCCTCCACTTT.